Shown below are 7 T cell receptor beta chains from a single sample sequenced in a study of control samples from healthy donors and cancer patients. TCRdb keeps only in-frame clones here, not all; method: immunoSEQ multiplex PCR. The sample data list about 200,000 clones. Sequenced input: blood. These receptors all come from a woman aged 25 to 39 in good health.

J is TRBJ1-6 and V is TRBV7-2, with no clear D. Looked up from germline, CDR1 is SGHTA and CDR2 is FQGNSA. Trimming left V 7 bases short and J 3 bases short, with 25 bases between. There are 19 residues in the CDR3. CDR3 sequence reads: CASTRPMLARLYYNSPLHF. CDR3 DNA sequence: TGTGCCAGCACCCGACCAATGCTAGCAAGATTATACTATAATTCACCCCTCCACTTT.

The rearrangement joins TRBV4-3 to TRBJ1-4; 8 bases are a match to TRBD1. The junction had 9 bases not matched to a gene; V was cut back by 0 bases and J by 6 bases. The CDR3 consists of 17 residues. Germline V gene sequence: CDR1 LGHNA, CDR2 YSLEER. CDR3 DNA sequence: TGCGCCAGCAGCCAAGATGAACCTTTGACAGGGGATGAAAAACTGTTTTTT. This codes for CASSQDEPLTGDEKLFF.

V usage is TRBV28 and J usage is TRBJ1-6; D ambiguous. V gave up 3 bases and J gave up 0 bases, with 9 bases separating them. CDR1 MDHEN and CDR2 SYDVKM come from the germline V gene. The CDR3 has 16 amino acids. In DNA, the CDR3 is TGTGCCAGCAGTTTCGTCGGGAGCTCCTATAATTCACCCCTCCACTTT. It encodes CASSFVGSSYNSPLHF.

The chain combines TRBV20-1 with TRBJ1-1; D is perhaps TRBD1 (6 bases). The CDR3 spans 10 residues. The germline gives CDR1 DFQATT, CDR2 SNEGSKA (reference sequence). V was clipped by 4 bases and J by 9 bases, with 9 bases between them. The CDR3 spells CSAIDRKAFF. In nucleotides, the CDR3 is TGCAGTGCTATCGACAGGAAAGCTTTCTTT.

The V call is TRBV28, the J call TRBJ1-1, with D tentatively TRBD1 (6 bases). The CDR3 is 16 amino acids. Germline CDR1 is MDHEN and CDR2 is SYDVKM. Trimming removed 3 bases from V and 1 base from J, with 15 bases in between. CDR3 protein: CASSFGGRRTNTEAFF. The CDR3 region has the DNA TGTGCCAGCAGTTTTGGGGGGCGGAGGACGAACACTGAAGCTTTCTTT.

The chain has TRBV6-1 and TRBJ2-7; D unresolved. CDR1 and CDR2 from the germline V gene are MNHNS and SASEGT. V was clipped by 0 bases and J by 1 base, with 7 bases between them. This CDR3 is 14 amino acids long. The CDR3 spells CASSEADISYEQYF. CDR3 DNA sequence: TGTGCCAGCAGTGAAGCCGACATATCCTACGAGCAGTACTTC.

The genes are TRBV2 and TRBJ2-1; D remains unclear. This CDR3 has 15 amino acids. Deletions cut 3 bases from V and 0 bases from J, with 9 bases between. CDR1 is SNHLY, CDR2 FYNNEI, per germline. CDR3 sequence (DNA): TGTGCCAGCAGTGAGGCCCTAAGCTCCTACAATGAGCAGTTCTTC. It codes for CASSEALSSYNEQFF.